This TCR beta chain was sequenced in a study of blood T cell repertoires in COVID-19. Looked up from germline, CDR1 is MRHNA and CDR2 is SNTAGT. This CDR3 has 14 amino acids. The junction had 6 bases not matched to a gene; V was cut back by 4 bases and J by 10 bases. The data were produced by immunoSEQ multiplex PCR, yet TCRdb's version contains in-frame clones alone and is incomplete. The data hold 150,000 to 200,000 clones, with more than 75% observed a single time. V and J are TRBV6-4 and TRBJ1-6; 8 bases match TRBD1. The sample was peripheral blood. The clonotype originates from a human donor in a cohort sampled during active COVID-19. As DNA, the CDR3 is TGTGCCAGCAGTGTTGGGACAGGACAATCACCCCTCCACTTT. The encoded protein is CASSVGTGQSPLHF.